This TCR beta chain is from a study of cytomegalovirus exposure and HLA in healthy donors. Study-wide results and limits: Several of the most significant clusters appeared linked to common viral pathogens, based on a later analysis. Roughly uniform depth of sequencing across donors was assumed in presence/absence analyses.

This CDR3 comprises 16 residues. Between the trimmed V and J ends, which lost 8 bases and 3 bases, there was a span of 21 bases. Per the germline V gene, CDR1 is MNHNY and CDR2 is SVGAGI (reference sequence). This clone has a handful of counts. Antigen: not known. Primers included in the PCR were 60 Vbeta and 13 Jbeta primers. The data were produced by immunoSEQ multiplex PCR, yet TCRdb's version contains in-frame clones alone and is incomplete. The repertoire has roughly 63,000 clones, approximately 71% of them found once; the top ten carry roughly a quarter. Sequencing used PBMCs. The sequence was obtained from a woman aged 40 to 49 in good health and CMV-seropositive. The chain employs TRBV6-6 and TRBJ2-3; D is possibly TRBD2 (6 bases). In DNA form, the CDR3 reads TGTGCCAGCGGCTTACCGACTCGGGGGTCGACAGATACGCAGTATTTT. Translating gives CASGLPTRGSTDTQYF.